Below, one TCR beta chain is given with its context. These data are taken from a study of T cell changes during pregnancy in multiple sclerosis. CDR1 SGDLS and CDR2 YYNGEE come from the germline V gene. This CDR3 has 16 residues. Trimming removed 2 bases at V and 0 bases at J, with 14 bases between. Here immunoSEQ multiplex PCR was the method, and the copy in TCRdb shows in-frame clones only, minus some. Among tens of thousands of clones listed, 75% to 90% were seen once. The TCR sequence derives from a female donor with multiple sclerosis, enrolled in a pregnancy study. The chain joins TRBV9 to TRBJ2-5, with a tentative D call TRBD2 (6 bases). Sequences were derived from peripheral blood, sampled before pregnancy. CDR3 DNA sequence: TGTGCCAGCAGCGTTACCGCGGGGCAGTACCAAGAGACCCAGTACTTC. Amino acid sequence: CASSVTAGQYQETQYF. Full variable domain (remainder filled in from reference TRBV9 and TRBJ2-5): DSGVTQTPKHLITATGQRVTLRCSPRSGDLSVYWYQQSLDQGLQFLIQYYNGEERAKGNILERFSAQQFPDLHSELNLSSLELGDSALYFCASSVTAGQYQETQYFGPGTRLLVL.